These 12 T cell receptor beta chains share one sample of origin, sequenced in a study of post-analysis software for immune sequencing data. Study-wide results and limits: TRBV segments more frequent in patients than in controls numbered five and included TRBV5-6, TRBV5-1 and TRBV20-1.

Unique molecular identifiers tagged the TCR beta cDNA libraries. TCRdb recomputed calls from the PCR reads with MiXCR, one row per CDR3 protein. The data show 800,000 to 950,000 distinct CDR3 sequences, approximately 53% seen once. What these receptors recognize is not known. The material sequenced was blood. The receptors were gathered from a girl under 18 with multiple sclerosis.

There are a few counts of this clonotype. The chain is built from TRBV10-3 and TRBJ1-6, with 9 positions matching TRBD1. The CDR3 extends over 13 amino acids. V lost 10 bases, J lost 14 bases, and 12 bases stayed unmatched. Germline V gene data show CDR1 as ENHRY and CDR2 as SYGVKD. The CDR3, as DNA: TGTGCCACCTCCCACGGGACAGGGATGGCCCTCCACTTT. It translates to CATSHGTGMALHF.

This chain uses TRBV4-1 with TRBJ1-1, with D uncertain. The V end was cut by 0 bases, the J end by 5 bases, with 10 bases between. This CDR3 has 14 residues. Germline CDR1 and CDR2: MGHRA and YSYEKL. CDR3 nucleotides: TGCGCCAGCAGCCAAGATCGGCTTAGGACTGAAGCTTTCTTT. This translates into CASSQDRLRTEAFF.

The chain links TRBV5-6 to TRBJ2-5; D perhaps matches TRBD1 (6 bases). V lost 6 bases, J lost 5 bases, and 14 bases lay in between. CDR3 size: 13 residues. The germline CDR1 and CDR2 sequences are SGHDT and YYEEEE. Here the CDR3 DNA reads TGTGCCAGCAATACAGGGAGATCTGAGACCCAGTACTTC. Protein sequence: CASNTGRSETQYF.

The rearrangement joins TRBV5-1 to TRBJ2-7; 7 positions agree with TRBD1. Trimming cost V 3 bases and J 4 bases; bases outside gene matches: 13. The CDR3 runs to 16 residues. Germline values: CDR1 SGHRS, CDR2 YFSETQ. The CDR3 loop is CASSSPGWGQTYEQYF. The CDR3 DNA is TGCGCCAGCAGCTCTCCAGGGTGGGGACAGACGTACGAGCAGTACTTC. Drawing the rest from reference TRBV5-1 and TRBJ2-7, the complete variable domain is KAGVTQTPRYLIKTRGQQVTLSCSPISGHRSVSWYQQTPGQGLQFLFEYFSETQRNKGNFPGRFSGRQFSNSRSEMNVSTLELGDSALYLCASSSPGWGQTYEQYFGPGTRLTVT.

This clonotype showed up just once. This chain connects TRBV9 to TRBJ2-5; possibly TRBD2 for D (6 bases). This CDR3 region has 14 residues. Trimming removed 5 bases at V and 4 bases at J, with 15 bases between. Per germline, CDR1 SGDLS and CDR2 YYNGEE. CDR3: CASSAIGDSETQYF. For the CDR3, the DNA is TGTGCCAGCAGTGCGATCGGGGACTCAGAGACCCAGTACTTC. The full variable domain, completed using reference TRBV9 and TRBJ2-5, is DSGVTQTPKHLITATGQRVTLRCSPRSGDLSVYWYQQSLDQGLQFLIQYYNGEERAKGNILERFSAQQFPDLHSELNLSSLELGDSALYFCASSAIGDSETQYFGPGTRLLVL.

The sample holds a few counts of this clonotype. The genes are TRBV28 and TRBJ2-5; 8 nucleotides align to TRBD1. The CDR3 totals 14 residues. Germline V lookup: CDR1 MDHEN, CDR2 SYDVKM. Trimming cost V 6 bases and J 2 bases; bases outside gene matches: 5. The CDR3 nucleotides read TGTGCCAGCAGCGACAGGGGACGACAAGAGACCCAGTACTTC. This encodes CASSDRGRQETQYF.

This clonotype appeared a few times. The chain uses TRBV20-1 and TRBJ1-2; 10 positions agree with TRBD1. The V gene end was trimmed by 6 bases and the J gene end by 2 bases; junction bases not matched to a gene: 3. Germline-derived CDR1 and CDR2 are DFQATT and SNEGSKA (reference sequence). This CDR3 has 13 residues. CDR3 region: CSARQGANYGYTF. The CDR3 bases are TGCAGTGCCAGACAGGGGGCGAACTATGGCTACACCTTC.

DNA of the CDR3: TGTGCCAGCAGCTCTTCGACGGGGGGAACCCAGTACTTC. As protein: CASSSSTGGTQYF. The genes are TRBV7-8 and TRBJ2-5; 7 bases are shared with TRBD2. This CDR3 region has 13 residues. The germline CDR1 and CDR2 sequences are SGHVS and FQNEAQ. Losses at the gene ends were 4 bases for V and 8 bases for J; bases not matched to a gene: 7. The full variable domain, completed using reference TRBV7-8 and TRBJ2-5, is GAGVSQSPRYKVAKRGQDVALRCDPISGHVSLFWYQQALGQGPEFLTYFQNEAQLDKSGLPSDRFFAERPEGSVSTLKIQRTQQEDSAVYLCASSSSTGGTQYFGPGTRLLVL.

The sample holds a few counts of this clonotype. This chain connects TRBV15 to TRBJ2-1; 8 bases align to TRBD1. CDR3 size: 15 residues. V trimming: 2 bases; J trimming: 5 bases; junction bases outside the gene matches: 5. The germline V gene has CDR1 LNHNV and CDR2 YYDKDF (reference sequence). CDR3: CATSRSGTGDNEQFF. CDR3 coding DNA: TGTGCCACCAGCAGATCCGGGACAGGCGACAATGAGCAGTTCTTC.

This CDR3 reads CATSRDGGEGRGQFF. DNA for the CDR3: TGTGCCACCAGCAGAGATGGAGGGGAGGGTAGAGGGCAGTTCTTC. V is TRBV15 and J is TRBJ2-1; TRBD2 agrees at 7 bases. The CDR3 length is 15 residues. V lost 0 bases and J lost 12; bases outside the gene matches: 11. CDR1 and CDR2 (germline): LNHNV, YYDKDF (reference sequence).

The chain uses TRBV12-3 or TRBV12-4 and TRBJ2-1, with D tentatively TRBD1 or TRBD2 (5 bases each). V was cut by 0 bases and J by 2 bases, with 8 bases left in between. The CDR3 has 15 residues. CDR3 coding DNA: TGTGCCAGCAGTTTAGCGGGACCCGCCTACAATGAGCAGTTCTTC. It specifies CASSLAGPAYNEQFF.

This clonotype was observed a handful of times. V is TRBV20-1 and J is TRBJ2-7; TRBD2 matches 9 bases. Trimming removed 6 bases from V and 9 bases from J; junction bases left unmatched: 15. The length of the CDR3 is 14 residues. CDR1 is DFQATT, CDR2 SNEGSKA, per germline (reference sequence). The CDR3 loop is CSAIEGLASVGQYF. The CDR3 nucleotides read TGCAGTGCGATCGAGGGACTAGCCTCCGTCGGGCAGTACTTC.